The rows below give T cell receptor beta chains drawn from one sample of a study of identifying expanded T cells in peripheral blood. Measured with immunoSEQ multiplex PCR; TCRdb has only the in-frame clones, and not every one. The data contain 120,000 or so clones, 84% of them singletons. The sequenced material came from blood. The receptors stem from a person aged 18 to 75 in good health. Each CDR3 is given with its conserved first and last residue. The order of the fields is V gene, clone size, CDR3 protein. Some rows mark clone size as missing; the rest say once, few, many or name a class of expanded clone.

v_gene: TRBV4-1; abundance: NA; CDR3aa: CASSQFFRGGDLHEQYF
v_gene: TRBV7-6; abundance: NA; CDR3aa: CASSRGKSSYNSPLHF
v_gene: TRBV5-4; abundance: NA; CDR3aa: CASSMDFGGEQYF
v_gene: TRBV27; abundance: NA; CDR3aa: CASSLLQGYGYTF
v_gene: TRBV30; abundance: NA; CDR3aa: CAWSVRERVRTGNTIYF
v_gene: TRBV6-1; abundance: few; CDR3aa: CASSLLMNTEAFF
v_gene: TRBV19; abundance: NA; CDR3aa: CASSLSSGGPSSYNEQFF
v_gene: TRBV25-1; abundance: NA; CDR3aa: CASSELRGLGDTEAFF
v_gene: TRBV11-2; abundance: NA; CDR3aa: CASSLDWLAGAQEYF
v_gene: TRBV10-3; abundance: once; CDR3aa: CAISTTTHHEQYF
v_gene: TRBV6-6; abundance: few; CDR3aa: CASSGTGRELFF
v_gene: TRBV2; abundance: NA; CDR3aa: CASSEPARRTGRYEQYF
v_gene: TRBV4-1; abundance: NA; CDR3aa: CASSQATGTDNYGYTF
v_gene: TRBV5-1; abundance: NA; CDR3aa: CASSLMRSLQETQYF
v_gene: TRBV5-4; abundance: NA; CDR3aa: CASRRTGGAGETQYF
v_gene: TRBV5-1; abundance: NA; CDR3aa: CASSETPGWTDTQYF
v_gene: TRBV5-1; abundance: once; CDR3aa: CASSLSTGPTQLEQYF
v_gene: TRBV6-6; abundance: NA; CDR3aa: CASFREDYEQYF
v_gene: TRBV6-5; abundance: NA; CDR3aa: CASSYRAGSSYEQYF
v_gene: TRBV7-2; abundance: NA; CDR3aa: CASSLGEAETQYF
v_gene: TRBV7-6; abundance: NA; CDR3aa: CASSRGGSDQPQHF
v_gene: TRBV2; abundance: NA; CDR3aa: CASYRAGMTDTQYF
v_gene: TRBV19; abundance: NA; CDR3aa: CASSIRRGNLWDIQYF
v_gene: TRBV5-4; abundance: NA; CDR3aa: CASSHRRTEQETQYF
v_gene: TRBV29-1; abundance: NA; CDR3aa: CSAGTGLNTEAFF
v_gene: TRBV7-2; abundance: many; CDR3aa: CASSRQGAGGYTF
v_gene: TRBV4-1; abundance: once; CDR3aa: CASSPDRAARFYEQYF
v_gene: TRBV19; abundance: NA; CDR3aa: CASSVRQGSPLHF
v_gene: TRBV7-9; abundance: NA; CDR3aa: CASRDRVNEQFF
v_gene: TRBV27; abundance: NA; CDR3aa: CASSLRRGSYNEQFF
v_gene: TRBV5-1; abundance: NA; CDR3aa: CASSLAPGQGYNEQFF
v_gene: TRBV7-2; abundance: NA; CDR3aa: CASSLVVPNDREQQPQHF
v_gene: TRBV4-3; abundance: NA; CDR3aa: CASSRTGGNGYTF
v_gene: TRBV5-1; abundance: NA; CDR3aa: CASSLDLSSSYNSPLHF
v_gene: TRBV7-2; abundance: NA; CDR3aa: CASSFGSGYTF
v_gene: TRBV11-3; abundance: NA; CDR3aa: CASSLVFGAYEQYF
v_gene: TRBV9; abundance: NA; CDR3aa: CASSAGTAYEAFF
v_gene: TRBV18; abundance: NA; CDR3aa: CASSPPGQYTEAFF
v_gene: TRBV27; abundance: NA; CDR3aa: CASSPSQGTPIQFF
v_gene: TRBV6-1; abundance: NA; CDR3aa: CASRQGGYYGYTF
v_gene: TRBV7-9; abundance: few; CDR3aa: CASSPDNPNGYTF
v_gene: TRBV11-2; abundance: NA; CDR3aa: CASSAQGSGTEAFF
v_gene: TRBV6-1; abundance: few; CDR3aa: CASLGLNNQPQHF
v_gene: TRBV5-1; abundance: NA; CDR3aa: CASSQDRNQPQHF
v_gene: TRBV19; abundance: NA; CDR3aa: CASSSWQSSYEQYF
v_gene: TRBV2; abundance: few; CDR3aa: CASRGTGNQPQHF
v_gene: TRBV19; abundance: NA; CDR3aa: CASTRRTSLAGNQPQHF
v_gene: TRBV9; abundance: NA; CDR3aa: CASSSAGAGTDTQYF
v_gene: TRBV5-4; abundance: NA; CDR3aa: CASSLPDIRRGYTF
v_gene: TRBV7-6; abundance: NA; CDR3aa: CASSPSGQGSTDTQYF